This T cell receptor beta chain stems from a study of cytomegalovirus exposure and HLA in healthy donors. Use of 60 Vbeta and 13 Jbeta primers characterized the PCR. Profiling relied on immunoSEQ multiplex PCR, and the TCRdb table lists in-frame clones only, not all of them. This repertoire shows 70,000 to 85,000 clones, approximately 66% found once; its top ten account for 4.4%. CDR1 and CDR2 from the germline V gene are GTSNPN and SVGIG (reference sequence). The CDR3 sequence is 12 residues long. Overall study results and limits: Association with HLA alleles at 0.05 false discovery rate was found for around 17,000 TCR beta sequences in a later analysis. TCR beta chain V- and J-gene trimming was linked, in a later analysis, to a missense variant in DCLRE1C. One cluster of highly shared sequence variants probably arose as a sequencing artifact. Researchers reported in a later analysis that common viral pathogens appeared linked to several top clusters.

Worth noting for this clone: Its target is unknown.

This TCR derives from a male donor in good health and CMV-seropositive. Material for sequencing was PBMCs. This chain uses TRBV30 with TRBJ2-3; 9 nucleotides align to TRBD2. The CDR3 bases are TGTACAGCTGCGGGAGGGCCTGATACGCAGTATTTT. Encoded protein: CTAAGGPDTQYF.